The rows below give T cell receptor beta chains drawn from one sample of a study of blood T cell repertoires in COVID-19. Clones were read by immunoSEQ multiplex PCR, and TCRdb kept only the in-frame ones, dropping some. The data show over 150,000 clones, 80% seen once. Sequencing input: PBMCs or T cells enriched from blood (not recorded which). These receptors came from a woman aged 60-75 years who had recovered from COVID-19. Both conserved end residues are part of each CDR3. D genes are given only for firm matches. Only some rows state a clone size, as once, few, many or a class for expanded clones.

J: TRBJ2-7
D: TRBD1
size: .
V: TRBV5-4
length: 15
CDR3: CASSSAGTGAYEQYF
DNA: TGTGCCAGCAGCTCGGCCGGGACAGGGGCCTACGAGCAGTACTTC

J: TRBJ1-3
D: .
size: .
V: TRBV5-1
length: 15
CDR3: CASSLISSPTGTIYF
DNA: TGCGCCAGCAGCTTGATATCCTCCCCTACCGGCACCATATATTTT

J: TRBJ2-5
D: TRBD1
size: .
V: TRBV5-1
length: 16
CDR3: CASSLLGQGIQETQYF
DNA: TGCGCCAGCAGCTTGTTGGGACAGGGGATACAAGAGACCCAGTACTTC

J: TRBJ1-5
D: TRBD1
size: .
V: TRBV27
length: 17
CDR3: CASSSQGITSGNQPQHF
DNA: TGTGCCAGCAGTTCACAGGGGATTACCTCCGGCAATCAGCCCCAGCATTTT

J: TRBJ1-1
D: .
size: .
V: TRBV25-1
length: 11
CDR3: CASRQGRGAFF
DNA: TGTGCCAGCAGACAGGGTAGGGGGGCTTTCTTT

J: TRBJ2-7
D: .
size: few
V: TRBV7-9
length: 16
CDR3: CASSQSPQGWSYEQYF
DNA: TGTGCCAGCAGCCAATCCCCACAGGGTTGGTCCTACGAGCAGTACTTC

J: TRBJ1-1
D: .
size: .
V: TRBV12-3/TRBV12-4
length: 12
CDR3: CASSSGGTEAFF
DNA: TGTGCCAGCAGTTCCGGGGGCACTGAAGCTTTCTTT

J: TRBJ2-7
D: TRBD1
size: .
V: TRBV6-5
length: 14
CDR3: CASSFRDRPYEQYF
DNA: TGTGCCAGCAGTTTCAGGGACAGACCCTACGAGCAGTACTTC

J: TRBJ2-2
D: TRBD2
size: .
V: TRBV12-5
length: 14
CDR3: CASGLAGYTGELFF
DNA: TGTGCTAGTGGGCTAGCGGGGTACACCGGGGAGCTGTTTTTT

J: TRBJ2-3
D: TRBD2
size: few
V: TRBV6-5
length: 15
CDR3: CASSSSGASTDTQYF
DNA: TGTGCCAGCAGTTCTAGCGGGGCTAGCACAGATACGCAGTATTTT

J: TRBJ2-7
D: .
size: .
V: TRBV2
length: 12
CDR3: CASTGSSYEQYF
DNA: TGTGCCAGCACGGGAAGCTCCTACGAGCAGTACTTC

J: TRBJ2-5
D: .
size: .
V: TRBV15
length: 14
CDR3: CATSSESRVETQYF
DNA: TGTGCCACCAGCAGCGAGTCCAGGGTTGAGACCCAGTACTTC

J: TRBJ2-1
D: .
size: .
V: TRBV5-1
length: 14
CDR3: CASSPDQGYNEQFF
DNA: TGCGCCAGCAGCCCGGACCAGGGTTACAATGAGCAGTTCTTC

J: TRBJ2-3
D: .
size: .
V: TRBV6-5
length: 15
CDR3: CASSYSQGNTDTQYF
DNA: TGTGCCAGCAGTTACTCGCAGGGAAACACAGATACGCAGTATTTT

J: TRBJ1-6
D: .
size: .
V: TRBV5-1
length: 15
CDR3: CASSLGSTGNSPLHF
DNA: TGCGCCAGCAGCTTGGGTTCCACAGGGAACTCACCCCTCCACTTT

J: TRBJ1-5
D: TRBD1
size: .
V: TRBV28
length: 15
CDR3: CASSLQGANYQPQHF
DNA: TGTGCCAGCAGTTTACAGGGGGCCAATTATCAGCCCCAGCATTTT